The 31 T cell receptor beta chains below were found in one sample sequenced in a study of CXCR3-negative and CXCR3-positive naive CD8 T cells. Study-wide results and caveats: CXCR3-positive naive cells had more hydrophobic TRB CDR3s than CXCR3-negative naive cells.

For these receptors, no antigen is known. UMI-labeled 5' RACE TRB cDNA libraries were prepared from the cells. No DNA is given; TCRdb re-called the 5' RACE reads and lists each CDR3 protein once. The sample totals 140,000 to 150,000 distinct CDR3 sequences; its top ten clones hold about 0.28%. The source material was naive CXCR3+ CD8+ T cells from blood. Subset meaning: CD45RO-CCR7+CD27+CD95- naive CD8+ T cells expressing CXCR3 (TNR3+). The receptor set was obtained from a human donor in good health. Some clones in this sample may be carry-over from other donors' samples.

This sequence joins TRBV19 and TRBJ2-7; the TCRdb D gene call, TRBD2, has no DNA to confirm it. Per the germline V gene, CDR1 is LNHDA and CDR2 is SQIVND (reference sequence). The CDR3 runs 13 residues. The chain's CDR3 is CATGTSGSNEQYF.

The V call is TRBV28, the J call TRBJ2-7; TCRdb calls TRBD1, which cannot be checked without DNA. Germline CDR1 reads MDHEN; CDR2 reads SYDVKM. The CDR3 contains 14 residues. This chain's CDR3 is CASSIRGGSYEQYF.

The rearrangement uses TRBV13 and TRBJ2-7; with no DNA, the TCRdb D assignment of TRBD2 cannot be verified. The V gene's germline CDR1 is PRHDT and CDR2 FYEKMQ (reference sequence). The CDR3 length is 15 residues. CDR3 sequence: CASAAGPSASYEQYF.

The gene calls are TRBV7-9 and TRBJ2-7; with no DNA, the TCRdb D assignment of TRBD2 cannot be verified. Germline values: CDR1 SEHNR, CDR2 FQNEAQ (reference sequence). The length of the CDR3 is 16 residues. The CDR3 reads CASSTGLAGDGLEQYF.

CDR3: CASSSGLAGGYQETQYF. V and J are TRBV6-5 and TRBJ2-5; no DNA is available, so the TRBD2 call from TCRdb remains unchecked. The CDR3 extends over 17 amino acids. Germline assignment: CDR1 MNHEY and CDR2 SVGAGI.

This chain uses TRBV6-5 with TRBJ2-6; TCRdb picks TRBD1, but there is no DNA to check that call. The CDR3 sequence is 20 residues long. CDR1 is MNHEY, CDR2 SVGAGI, per germline. This chain's CDR3 is CASSYSFVQGDSDGANVLTF.

The rearrangement links TRBV5-1 to TRBJ2-7; without DNA, the TCRdb call of TRBD1 cannot be checked. This CDR3 comprises 14 residues. The V gene's germline CDR1 is SGHRS and CDR2 YFSETQ. The CDR3 loop reads CASSPGQGAGEQYF.

This sequence joins TRBV12-3 or TRBV12-4 and TRBJ1-4; TCRdb's D call of TRBD1 is untestable without DNA. The CDR3 runs 14 residues. The CDR3 loop is CASSPPGIREKLFF.

V and J are TRBV14 and TRBJ2-7; TCRdb selects TRBD1, and the lack of DNA leaves this call unchecked. Per germline, CDR1 SGHDN and CDR2 FVKESK. The CDR3 extends over 14 amino acids. The CDR3 sequence is CASSQDWDLYEQYF. The whole variable domain, remainder taken from reference TRBV14 and TRBJ2-7, is EAGVTQFPSHSVIEKGQTVTLRCDPISGHDNLYWYRRVMGKEIKFLLHFVKESKQDESGMPNNRFLAERTGGTYSTLKVQPAELEDSGVYFCASSQDWDLYEQYFGPGTRLTVT.

The V call is TRBV6-2 or TRBV6-3, the J call TRBJ2-7; the TRBD2 assignment by TCRdb is unverifiable without DNA. This CDR3 has 12 amino acids. Looked up from germline, CDR1 is MNHEY and CDR2 is SVGEGT. The CDR3 loop is CASGEARWEQYF.

V usage is TRBV10-1 and J usage is TRBJ1-1; TCRdb proposes TRBD1, but this gene call is untestable without DNA. The CDR3 has 16 residues. The V gene's germline CDR1 is WNHNN and CDR2 SYGVQD (reference sequence). This CDR3 reads CASSESITRVNTEAFF.

This chain joins TRBV20-1 and TRBJ2-1; without DNA, the TCRdb call of TRBD1 cannot be checked. Germline CDR1 DFQATT, CDR2 SNEGSKA (reference sequence). The CDR3 runs 14 residues. This chain's CDR3 is CSASFRGRGDEQFF.

This rearrangement joins TRBV29-1 to TRBJ2-1. The CDR3 loop spans 12 amino acids. Germline CDR1 SQVTM, CDR2 ANQGSEA. The CDR3 loop reads CSVEGDNNEQFF.

The chain has TRBV21-1 and TRBJ1-6; with no DNA, the TCRdb D assignment of TRBD1 cannot be verified. TRBV21-1 is classified as a pseudogene. The CDR3 contains 20 residues. The CDR3 sequence is CASSKPSVGGPKGYNSPLHF.

V is TRBV14 and J is TRBJ2-5. The CDR3 contains 13 residues. Germline values: CDR1 SGHDN, CDR2 FVKESK. The CDR3 sequence is CASSQGPKETQYF.

This rearrangement joins TRBV7-3 to TRBJ2-7; TCRdb designates TRBD1, a call that cannot be tested without DNA. The germline gives CDR1 SGHTA, CDR2 FQGTGA. The CDR3 runs 14 residues. The CDR3 reads CASSPGTGAREQYF. The full variable domain, rest sourced from reference TRBV7-3 and TRBJ2-7, is GAGVSQTPSNKVTEKGKYVELRCDPISGHTALYWYRQSLGQGPEFLIYFQGTGAADDSGLPNDRFFAVRPEGSVSTLKIQRTERGDSAVYLCASSPGTGAREQYFGPGTRLTVT.

CDR3 loop: CASTPGQVSSYEQYF. The chain combines TRBV5-1 with TRBJ2-7; the D gene TCRdb calls, TRBD1, cannot be checked with no DNA. The CDR3 has 15 residues. Germline V lookup: CDR1 SGHRS, CDR2 YFSETQ.

This chain uses TRBV6-2 or TRBV6-3 with TRBJ2-7; the TCRdb call, TRBD2, lacks DNA for checking. CDR1 and CDR2 (germline): MNHEY, SVGEGT. The CDR3 spans 18 residues. CDR3 in amino acids: CASSYSGGLADGSYEQYF.

This chain uses TRBV7-6 with TRBJ2-7. The CDR3 spans 15 residues. Germline assignment: CDR1 SGHVS and CDR2 FNYEAQ. CDR3 amino acids: CASSPEVGALQEQYF.

This chain links TRBV20-1 with TRBJ2-1. The CDR3 contains 16 residues. Germline V lookup: CDR1 DFQATT, CDR2 SNEGSKA (reference sequence). The chain's CDR3 is CSARDLEGGSYNEQFF.

The chain uses TRBV28 and TRBJ1-5. CDR1 MDHEN and CDR2 SYDVKM come from the germline V gene. CDR3 length: 14 residues. The CDR3 sequence: CASSHKGWGQPQHF.

The chain uses TRBV29-1 and TRBJ1-2. The length of the CDR3 is 16 residues. Germline V gives CDR1 SQVTM, CDR2 ANQGSEA. CDR3 residues: CSVVEDLGSGLGGYTF. The full variable domain, its missing parts supplied by reference TRBV29-1 and TRBJ1-2, is SAVISQKPSRDICQRGTSLTIQCQVDSQVTMMFWYRQQPGQSLTLIATANQGSEATYESGFVIDKFPISRPNLTFSTLTVSNMSPEDSSIYLCSVVEDLGSGLGGYTFGSGTRLTVV.

The rearrangement uses TRBV12-3 or TRBV12-4 and TRBJ2-1; TCRdb picks TRBD1, but there is no DNA to check that call. The CDR3 covers 15 residues. This CDR3 reads CASNQRQGAIGPPRF.

V is TRBV7-2 and J is TRBJ1-5; as DNA is missing, the TRBD1 call by TCRdb cannot be tested. Germline CDR1 SGHTA, CDR2 FQGNSA. The CDR3 runs 14 residues. CDR3 amino acids: CASSLWGAGQPQHF.

The rearrangement joins TRBV19 to TRBJ2-2; the D call of TRBD1 rests on TCRdb alone, since no DNA is present to check it. This CDR3 region has 13 residues. Germline V gives CDR1 LNHDA, CDR2 SQIVND (reference sequence). The CDR3 sequence: CASSIVGVGELFF. The full variable domain, in which reference TRBV19 and TRBJ2-2 provide the parts outside the CDR3, is DGGITQSPKYLFRKEGQNVTLSCEQNLNHDAMYWYRQDPGQGLRLIYYSQIVNDFQKGDIAEGYSVSREKKESFPLTVTSAQKNPTAFYLCASSIVGVGELFFGEGSRLTVL.

The chain uses TRBV12-3 or TRBV12-4 and TRBJ2-1; TCRdb names TRBD1, which stays unverified in the absence of DNA. This CDR3 is 14 amino acids long. The CDR3 reads CASRGQGNYNEQFF.

This chain links TRBV7-9 with TRBJ1-1. CDR3 length: 13 amino acids. In germline, CDR1 is SEHNR, CDR2 FQNEAQ (reference sequence). The chain's CDR3 is CASSPPLNTEAFF.

The chain carries TRBV5-1 and TRBJ2-3; TCRdb's D gene call, TRBD1, goes unchecked for lack of DNA. This CDR3 has 13 residues. The germline V gene encodes CDR1 SGHRS and CDR2 YFSETQ. Here the CDR3 reads CASSFTGWDTQYF.

The rearrangement links TRBV27 to TRBJ2-7; the D call of TRBD2 rests on TCRdb alone, since no DNA is present to check it. Germline V lookup: CDR1 MNHEY, CDR2 SMNVEV (reference sequence). This CDR3 contains 15 residues. CDR3 residues: CASSDRAGGIYEQYF.

The rearrangement links TRBV7-6 to TRBJ2-1; the TRBD2 assignment by TCRdb is unverifiable without DNA. Germline CDR1 SGHVS, CDR2 FNYEAQ. The CDR3 is made up of 15 amino acids. CDR3 in amino acids: CASSLDAGEYNEQFF.

This chain links TRBV29-1 with TRBJ1-1. This CDR3 region has 12 residues. In germline, CDR1 is SQVTM, CDR2 ANQGSEA. The chain's CDR3 is CSSSLGNSEAFF.